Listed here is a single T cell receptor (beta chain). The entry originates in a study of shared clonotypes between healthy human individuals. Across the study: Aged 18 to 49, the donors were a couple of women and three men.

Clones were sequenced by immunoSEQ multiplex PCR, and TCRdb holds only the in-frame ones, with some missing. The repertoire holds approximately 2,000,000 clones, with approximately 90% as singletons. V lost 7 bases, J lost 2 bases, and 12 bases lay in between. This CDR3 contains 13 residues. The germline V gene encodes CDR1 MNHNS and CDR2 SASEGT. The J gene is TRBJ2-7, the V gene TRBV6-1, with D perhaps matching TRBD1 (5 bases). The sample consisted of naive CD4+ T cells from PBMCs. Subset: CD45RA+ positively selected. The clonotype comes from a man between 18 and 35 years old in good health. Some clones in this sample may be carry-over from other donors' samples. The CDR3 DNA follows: TGTGCCAGCATAGCAGGGCCCGCCTACGAGCAGTACTTC. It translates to CASIAGPAYEQYF.